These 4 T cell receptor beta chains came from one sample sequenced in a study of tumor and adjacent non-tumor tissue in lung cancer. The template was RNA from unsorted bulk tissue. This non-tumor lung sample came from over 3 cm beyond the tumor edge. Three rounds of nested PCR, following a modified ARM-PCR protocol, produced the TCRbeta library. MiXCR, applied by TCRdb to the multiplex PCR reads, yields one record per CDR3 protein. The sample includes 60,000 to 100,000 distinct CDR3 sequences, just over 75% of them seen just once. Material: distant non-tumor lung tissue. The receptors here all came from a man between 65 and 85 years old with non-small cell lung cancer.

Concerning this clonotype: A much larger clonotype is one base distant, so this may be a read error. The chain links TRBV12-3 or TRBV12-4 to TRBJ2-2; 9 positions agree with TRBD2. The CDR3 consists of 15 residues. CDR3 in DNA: TGTGCCAGCAGTTCTAGCGGGGCGAACTCCGGGGAGCTGTTTTTT. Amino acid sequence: CASSSSGANSGELFF.

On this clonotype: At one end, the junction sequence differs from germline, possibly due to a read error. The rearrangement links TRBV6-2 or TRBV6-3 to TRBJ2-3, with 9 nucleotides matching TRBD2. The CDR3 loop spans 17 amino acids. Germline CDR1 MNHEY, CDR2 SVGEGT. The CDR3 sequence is CASSYSGLAGFIDTHYF. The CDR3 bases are TGTGCCAGCAGTTACTCAGGGCTAGCGGGGTTCATAGATACGCACTATTTT.

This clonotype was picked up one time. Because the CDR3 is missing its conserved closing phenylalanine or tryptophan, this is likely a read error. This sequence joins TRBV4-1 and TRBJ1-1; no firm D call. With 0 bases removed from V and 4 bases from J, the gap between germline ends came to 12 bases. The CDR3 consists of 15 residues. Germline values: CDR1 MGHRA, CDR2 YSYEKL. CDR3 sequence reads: CASSQDLIVITEAFS. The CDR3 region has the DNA TGCGCCAGCAGCCAAGATCTTATTGTGATCACTGAAGCTTTCTCT.

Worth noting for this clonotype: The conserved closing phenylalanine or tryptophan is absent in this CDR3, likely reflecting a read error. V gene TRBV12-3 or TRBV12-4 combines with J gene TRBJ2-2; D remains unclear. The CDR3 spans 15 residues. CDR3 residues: CVSNSQHGNAGELFI. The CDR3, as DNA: TGTGTCAGCAATTCCCAACATGGGAACGCCGGGGAGCTGTTTATT.